A single sample gave rise to the 12 T cell receptor beta chains below, sequenced in a study of post-analysis software for immune sequencing data. Study observations and caveats: The study found TRBV5-6, TRBV5-1 and TRBV20-1 among 5 or 6 TRBV segments more frequent in patients than controls.

Sequencing libraries made from TCR beta cDNA carried unique molecular identifiers. One entry per CDR3 protein results from TCRdb running MiXCR on the PCR reads. Of fewer than 700,000 distinct CDR3 sequences in the sample, around 47% were seen once. No antigen has been assigned to these receptors. The sequenced material came from blood. The receptors originated from a girl under 18 with multiple sclerosis.

The genes are TRBV12-3 or TRBV12-4 and TRBJ2-7; 10 nucleotides match TRBD2. This CDR3 is 13 amino acids long. J lost 2 bases, V lost 8 bases, and 3 bases had no gene match. The CDR3 is CASGLAETYEQYF. The CDR3 coding sequence is TGTGCCAGCGGACTAGCGGAGACCTACGAGCAGTACTTC.

The table lists this clonotype with a few counts. The J gene is TRBJ2-7, the V gene TRBV4-2; no clear D gene. Trimming removed 0 bases at V and 4 bases at J, with 10 bases between. The CDR3 has 14 residues. Germline V gene sequence: CDR1 LGHNA, CDR2 YNFKEQ. This CDR3 is CASSQDVWGYEQYF. The CDR3 region has the DNA TGTGCCAGCAGCCAAGATGTGTGGGGTTACGAGCAGTACTTC.

This clonotype has a handful of counts. V and J are TRBV20-1 and TRBJ2-1, with 11 bases matching TRBD2. Germline lookup yields CDR1 DFQATT and CDR2 SNEGSKA (reference sequence). The V gene end was trimmed by 0 bases and the J gene end by 6 bases; junction bases not matched to a gene: 7. The CDR3 loop spans 16 amino acids. For the CDR3, the DNA is TGCAGTGCTAGAGACGTAGCGGGGGGGCCGGGCAATGAGCAGTTCTTC. Protein: CSARDVAGGPGNEQFF.

The chain uses TRBV27 and TRBJ2-7, with D maybe TRBD1 (5 bases). Germline-derived CDR1 and CDR2 are MNHEY and SMNVEV (reference sequence). The CDR3 is 16 amino acids. V was trimmed by 2 bases and J by 0 bases, leaving 14 bases between them. The CDR3 DNA is TGTGCCAGCAGTTTAAATACAGGAATCCTCTCCTACGAGCAGTACTTC. It translates to CASSLNTGILSYEQYF.

V is TRBV5-1 and J is TRBJ1-4; D is ambiguous. Germline V gene sequence: CDR1 SGHRS, CDR2 YFSETQ. CDR3 length: 17 amino acids. V was pared by 0 bases and J by 0 bases, with 12 bases between. CDR3 nucleotides: TGCGCCAGCAGCTTGGGGTGGCAGCCGACAACTAATGAAAAACTGTTTTTT. Its translation is CASSLGWQPTTNEKLFF.

J is TRBJ2-1 and V is TRBV20-1, with TRBD2 matching over 7 bases. The germline CDR1 and CDR2 sequences are DFQATT and SNEGSKA (reference sequence). CDR3 length equals 15 residues. V was pared by 4 bases and J by 0 bases, with 6 bases of the junction left unmatched. The CDR3 protein is CSATGGGSSYNEQFF. In nucleotides, the CDR3 is TGCAGTGCTACCGGCGGCGGGAGCTCCTACAATGAGCAGTTCTTC.

This clonotype has only a few counts. This chain links TRBV29-1 with TRBJ1-2; a possible D gene is TRBD1 (5 bases). The V gene lost 6 bases and the J gene lost 2 bases, with 13 bases spanning the gap. Germline lookup yields CDR1 SQVTM and CDR2 ANQGSEA. This CDR3 contains 13 residues. The CDR3 DNA is TGCAGCGTCGACGCACAGGAGAACTATGGCTACACCTTC. It is translated as CSVDAQENYGYTF.

This clonotype has more than one count but fewer than ten. The DNA of the CDR3 is TGCAGTGCTAGAGATAATCGCGAGCAGTACTTC. Translation: CSARDNREQYF. The genes are TRBV20-1 and TRBJ2-7; no definite D call. The CDR3 consists of 11 residues. CDR1 is DFQATT, CDR2 SNEGSKA, per germline (reference sequence). V was pared by 0 bases and J by 6 bases, with 6 bases between.

This chain links TRBV12-3 or TRBV12-4 with TRBJ2-3; 9 bases agree with TRBD2. J lost 4 bases, V lost 5 bases, and 7 bases had no gene match. The CDR3 extends over 15 amino acids. CDR3 in DNA: TGTGCCAGCAGTCCTAGCGGGATAGGAGCAGATACGCAGTATTTT. Translated: CASSPSGIGADTQYF.

The chain has TRBV10-3 and TRBJ2-1; 14 nucleotides agree with TRBD2. The germline CDR1 and CDR2 sequences are ENHRY and SYGVKD. The CDR3 length is 16 residues. V lost 11 bases, J lost 8 bases, and 14 bases stayed unmatched. The chain's CDR3 is CAVSSGTSGSRYEQFF. CDR3 sequence (DNA): TGTGCCGTGTCTTCCGGGACTAGCGGGAGCAGGTATGAGCAGTTCTTC.

The chain joins TRBV9 to TRBJ2-5, with 10 bases matching TRBD2. Losses at the gene ends were 0 bases for V and 5 bases for J; bases not matched to a gene: 7. The germline V gene has CDR1 SGDLS and CDR2 YYNGEE. This CDR3 spans 16 amino acids. The CDR3 DNA sequence: TGTGCCAGCAGCGTAGCTCCTAGCGGGAGTCGGGAGACCCAGTACTTC. It specifies CASSVAPSGSRETQYF.

This chain links TRBV9 with TRBJ2-3, with a tentative D call TRBD1 (6 bases). V gave up 4 bases and J gave up 1 base, with 19 bases separating them. The CDR3 loop spans 17 amino acids. Germline CDR1 reads SGDLS; CDR2 reads YYNGEE. DNA of the CDR3: TGTGCCAGCAGCCCAGACGTCAGGGGTTTGGGCACAGATACGCAGTATTTT. It is translated as CASSPDVRGLGTDTQYF.